Listed below are T cell receptor beta chains from one sample, sequenced in a study of blood T cell repertoires in COVID-19. TCRdb keeps only in-frame clones here, not all; method: immunoSEQ multiplex PCR. This table has fewer than 250,000 clones, about nine tenths appearing once. Sequenced material: peripheral blood. These receptors were taken from a man aged 40-49 years with acute or convalescent COVID-19. Both conserved end residues are part of each CDR3. A D gene is named only where the DNA matches it firmly. Some rows mark clone size as missing; the rest say once, few, many or name a class of expanded clone.

few,TRBV7-2,17,TRBJ2-5,TRBD2,CASSGAGLAGGWGTQYF,TGTGCCAGCAGCGGGGCGGGACTAGCGGGAGGATGGGGGACCCAGTACTTC
NA,TRBV24-1,15,TRBJ2-2,TRBD2,CATSDSGGNTGELFF,TGTGCCACCAGTGATTCGGGGGGAAACACCGGGGAGCTGTTTTTT
NA,TRBV9,15,TRBJ1-4,NA,CASSVDPGTNEKLFF,TGTGCCAGCAGCGTAGATCCAGGGACTAATGAAAAACTGTTTTTT
NA,TRBV10-1,12,TRBJ2-1,NA,CASSGTGGEQFF,TGCGCCAGCAGCGGGACTGGAGGTGAGCAGTTCTTC
NA,TRBV28,15,TRBJ2-7,TRBD2,CASSLRTSGSYEQYF,TGTGCCAGCAGTTTACGGACTAGCGGATCCTACGAGCAGTACTTC
NA,TRBV4-1,18,TRBJ2-3,TRBD1,CASSQAGGTGSPTDTQYF,TGCGCCAGCAGCCAAGCCGGAGGGACAGGGTCCCCCACAGATACGCAGTATTTT
NA,TRBV6-5,15,TRBJ2-7,NA,CASRRGGISSYEQYF,TGTGCCAGCAGGAGAGGGGGTATATCCTCCTACGAGCAGTACTTC
NA,TRBV27,15,TRBJ2-1,TRBD1,CASRRDRGTNNEQFF,TGTGCCAGCAGGCGTGACAGGGGGACCAACAATGAGCAGTTCTTC
NA,TRBV3-1/TRBV3-2,15,TRBJ2-7,NA,CASSQGSGGSYEQYF,TGTGCCAGCAGCCAAGGTAGCGGAGGCTCCTACGAGCAGTACTTC
NA,TRBV6-1,14,TRBJ1-1,NA,CASSETVLNTEAFF,TGTGCCAGCAGTGAGACAGTTCTGAACACTGAAGCTTTCTTT
NA,TRBV7-9,14,TRBJ1-2,TRBD1,CASSLGQGMIGYTF,TGTGCCAGCAGCTTAGGACAGGGAATGATTGGCTACACCTTC
NA,TRBV6-1,16,TRBJ2-3,NA,CASSEAPGLPPDTQYF,TGTGCCAGCAGTGAAGCCCCAGGACTCCCGCCGGATACGCAGTATTTT
NA,TRBV2,15,TRBJ2-2,NA,CASKWGQVLTGELFF,TGTGCCAGCAAGTGGGGGCAGGTTCTCACCGGGGAGCTGTTTTTT
NA,TRBV27,17,TRBJ2-2,TRBD2,CASSLRTSGVNTGELFF,TGTGCCAGCAGTTTACGGACTAGCGGGGTCAACACCGGGGAGCTGTTTTTT
NA,TRBV28,14,TRBJ2-1,NA,CASSDLQTEGDWFF,TGTGCCAGCAGCGACCTTCAGACTGAGGGAGATTGGTTCTTC
NA,TRBV10-3,15,TRBJ2-7,TRBD2,CAIQSGRESSYEQYF,TGTGCCATCCAGTCTGGGCGGGAGTCCTCCTACGAGCAGTACTTC
few,TRBV19,16,TRBJ2-1,TRBD2,CASTRTSGAIYNEQFF,TGTGCCAGTACCCGGACTAGCGGGGCGATATACAATGAGCAGTTCTTC
NA,TRBV19,15,TRBJ2-1,TRBD2,CASSIIAGISNEQFF,TGTGCCAGTAGTATAATAGCGGGAATCTCCAATGAGCAGTTCTTC
NA,TRBV2,16,TRBJ1-1,TRBD1,CASTLTGTGRGTEAFF,TGTGCCAGCACCCTGACAGGGACCGGGCGAGGGACTGAAGCTTTCTTT
NA,TRBV28,18,TRBJ2-3,TRBD2,CASSLRLAGSRSTDTQYF,TGTGCCAGCAGTTTAAGACTAGCGGGATCGAGAAGCACAGATACGCAGTATTTT
NA,TRBV7-2,14,TRBJ2-1,NA,CASSATGFYNEQFF,TGTGCCAGCAGCGCCACAGGGTTTTACAATGAGCAGTTCTTC
NA,TRBV18,15,TRBJ2-1,NA,CASSPQDISYNEQFF,TGTGCCAGCTCACCACAGGACATCTCCTACAATGAGCAGTTCTTC
NA,TRBV20-1,11,TRBJ1-1,NA,CSARVVTEAFF,TGCAGTGCTAGAGTAGTTACTGAAGCTTTCTTT
NA,TRBV9,17,TRBJ2-1,NA,CASSVAPPTGQGNEQFF,TGTGCCAGCAGCGTAGCACCCCCTACGGGGCAGGGGAATGAGCAGTTCTTC
NA,TRBV9,12,TRBJ2-3,NA,CASSGSLDTQYF,TGTGCCAGCAGCGGGAGTTTAGATACGCAGTATTTT
NA,TRBV5-1,16,TRBJ2-3,TRBD2,CASSSSGPSSTDTQYF,TGCGCCAGCAGCTCTAGCGGGCCCTCTAGCACAGATACGCAGTATTTT
NA,TRBV29-1,13,TRBJ1-6,NA,CSVLLQQGLALHF,TGCAGCGTTCTTCTTCAACAGGGTCTAGCCCTCCACTTT